This T cell receptor (beta chain) stems from a study of blood T cell repertoires in COVID-19. Study overall: PBMCs, B-cell-depleted T cells, or T cells provided the cDNA or gDNA that made up the material.

Germline trimming cut 4 bases from V and 0 bases from J; bases unmatched to any gene: 13. The germline V gene encodes CDR1 LGHDT and CDR2 YNNKEL (reference sequence). The CDR3 covers 19 residues. Authors' methods: Cell counts per sample came from amplifying reference gene primers. Here immunoSEQ multiplex PCR was the method, and the copy in TCRdb shows in-frame clones only, minus some. V and J calls and clone size follow that table, whereas D and trimming were derived from the DNA. The data show some 300,000 clones, about 91% seen once. Assignment of participants to cohorts was predicated upon participant-reported clinical history. Two negative PCRs, clearance, or symptom resolution had been documented for recovered Cohort 3 donors. This clone has only one observation.

The receptor's source is a woman aged 40 to 49 who had recovered from COVID-19. The sequencing sample was made of PBMCs or T cells enriched from blood (not recorded which). The chain combines TRBV3-1 (or the pseudogene TRBV3-2) with TRBJ1-5; 9 bases map to TRBD1. The CDR3 region has the DNA TGTGCCAGCAGCCCCTCCCTGGGACAGGGTGAAAATAGCAATCAGCCCCAGCATTTT. It translates to CASSPSLGQGENSNQPQHF.